One sample yielded the 18 T cell receptor beta chains listed below, sequenced in a study of shared clonotypes between healthy human individuals (dated by TCRdb to about 2020). Library method: the immunoSEQ multiplex PCR assay. The source is immuneACCESS, and TCRdb retained only in-frame sequences with V and J called. Part of the clones is not carried over; for the studies checked, unresolved V genes explain less than half of this, and the remainder is unexplained. The sample table lists some 2,100,000 clones, 90% to 95% of them with a count of one. Jointly, the top ten make up 1.5% to 2% of the sample. CD8 naive samples were CD45RO-negative cells positively selected for CCR7, giving a CD45RA+CCR7+ population that excluded TemRA cells. Sequenced material: naive CD8+ T cells from PBMCs. The cell subset or site label, read with the paper, signifies: CD45RA+CCR7+. All receptors derive from a man younger than 35 in good health. Some clones in this sample may be carry-over from other donors' samples.

The chain uses TRBV19 and TRBJ2-7, with unresolved D. Germline V gene lookup returns CDR1 LNHDA and CDR2 SQIVND (reference sequence). V lost 3 bases and J lost 5, with 14 bases in between. The CDR3 has 14 residues. The DNA of the CDR3 is TGTGCCAGTAGTATCAGGTATGGTGAGAACGAGCAGTACTTC. This translates into CASSIRYGENEQYF.

This chain uses TRBV27 with TRBJ2-3; 9 nucleotides agree with TRBD2. Losses at the gene ends were 1 base for V and 4 bases for J; bases not matched to a gene: 6. The germline gives CDR1 MNHEY, CDR2 SMNVEV (reference sequence). The CDR3 contains 16 residues. The chain's CDR3 is CASSLWSGGRPDTQYF. The CDR3 DNA sequence: TGTGCCAGCAGTTTATGGAGCGGGGGGCGGCCAGATACGCAGTATTTT.

The V and J genes are TRBV19 and TRBJ1-4; D is ambiguous. Trimming took 9 bases from V and 0 from J, leaving 14 bases between them. Germline CDR1 and CDR2: LNHDA and SQIVND (reference sequence). The CDR3 totals 15 residues. CDR3 region: CASTPRSATNEKLFF. The CDR3 bases are TGTGCCAGCACGCCTAGGTCTGCAACTAATGAAAAACTGTTTTTT.

The chain is built from TRBV6-6 and TRBJ2-2; D remains unclear. Germline values: CDR1 MNHNY, CDR2 SVGAGI (reference sequence). The CDR3 is made up of 12 amino acids. Trimming took off 3 bases at V and 13 bases at J, with 12 bases between the two ends. CDR3 nucleotide sequence: TGTGCCAGCAGTTATTTGGGCAGCAGGCTGTTTTTT. It encodes CASSYLGSRLFF.

This clone has a single count. This chain joins TRBV28 and TRBJ2-1; 11 nucleotides line up with TRBD2. Losses at the gene ends were 7 bases for V and 3 bases for J; bases not matched to a gene: 17. The CDR3 runs 19 residues. The germline gives CDR1 MDHEN, CDR2 SYDVKM. Here the CDR3 DNA reads TGTGCCAGCACTAATACGGGACTAGCGGCCTCCAGCCGCTACAATGAGCAGTTCTTC. Translated, it gives CASTNTGLAASSRYNEQFF.

The V and J genes are TRBV15 and TRBJ2-1; 12 nucleotides agree with TRBD2. After removal of 1 base from V and 5 bases from J, the junction contained 3 bases not matched to a gene. CDR3 length equals 16 residues. The germline CDR1 and CDR2 sequences are LNHNV and YYDKDF (reference sequence). CDR3 loop: CATSRGPSGRDNEQFF. CDR3 bases: TGTGCCACCAGCAGAGGCCCTAGCGGGAGGGACAATGAGCAGTTCTTC.

This clone was detected once. The J gene is TRBJ2-5, the V gene TRBV27, with 8 bases that match TRBD2. The CDR3 is 17 amino acids. With 1 base clipped from V and 2 bases from J, the junction kept 9 bases outside the gene matches. Germline CDR1 MNHEY, CDR2 SMNVEV (reference sequence). The CDR3 DNA reads TGTGCCAGCAGTTTATTTCCTAGCGGGCGGGTTCAAGAGACCCAGTACTTC. This encodes CASSLFPSGRVQETQYF.

The chain combines TRBV11-2 with TRBJ2-7, with TRBD1 matching over 8 bases. Germline V gives CDR1 SGHAT, CDR2 FQNNGV. V lost 5 bases to trimming and J lost 3 bases; unmatched junction nucleotides: 9. The CDR3 has 15 residues. CDR3 DNA: TGTGCCAGCAGCCCGGGACAGGACAACCTCTACGAGCAGTACTTC. Residues: CASSPGQDNLYEQYF. The whole variable domain, remainder taken from reference TRBV11-2 and TRBJ2-7, is EAGVAQSPRYKIIEKRQSVAFWCNPISGHATLYWYQQILGQGPKLLIQFQNNGVVDDSQLPKDRFSAERLKGVDSTLKIQPAKLEDSAVYLCASSPGQDNLYEQYFGPGTRLTVT.

The rearrangement uses TRBV7-6 and TRBJ2-7; 8 bases align to TRBD1. J lost 3 bases, V lost 5 bases, and 6 bases had no gene match. This CDR3 comprises 14 residues. The germline CDR1 and CDR2 sequences are SGHVS and FNYEAQ. CDR3 nucleotide sequence: TGTGCCAGCAGCCTACAGGGGGGAGACTACGAGCAGTACTTC. Translation: CASSLQGGDYEQYF. Full variable domain (remainder filled in from reference TRBV7-6 and TRBJ2-7): GAGVSQSPRYKVTKRGQDVALRCDPISGHVSLYWYRQALGQGPEFLTYFNYEAQQDKSGLPNDRFSAERPEGSISTLTIQRTEQRDSAMYRCASSLQGGDYEQYFGPGTRLTVT.

This clone showed up just a few times. The V call is TRBV28, the J call TRBJ1-5; TRBD1 might be the D (6 bases). The V gene's germline CDR1 is MDHEN and CDR2 SYDVKM. Trimming shortened V by 4 bases and J by 3 bases, and 22 bases separated the two germline ends. The CDR3 is 18 residues long. The CDR3, as DNA: TGTGCCAGCAGTTCCCTCCGATCGTGGACAGAGTTCAATCAGCCCCAGCATTTT. Translation: CASSSLRSWTEFNQPQHF. The whole variable domain, remainder taken from reference TRBV28 and TRBJ1-5, is DVKVTQSSRYLVKRTGEKVFLECVQDMDHENMFWYRQDPGLGLRLIYFSYDVKMKEKGDIPEGYSVSREKKERFSLILESASTNQTSMYLCASSSLRSWTEFNQPQHFGDGTRLSIL.

This sequence joins TRBV27 and TRBJ1-1; 8 bases match TRBD1. The germline V gene encodes CDR1 MNHEY and CDR2 SMNVEV (reference sequence). The V segment lost 10 bases and the J segment 1 base; nucleotides outside the gene matches: 8. The CDR3 spans 14 residues. CDR3 region: CATGQGGPNTEAFF. DNA for the CDR3: TGTGCCACCGGACAGGGAGGGCCGAACACTGAAGCTTTCTTT.

V usage is TRBV5-5 and J usage is TRBJ2-7; 8 positions agree with TRBD1. Germline V gene data show CDR1 as SGHKS and CDR2 as YYEKEE (reference sequence). CDR3 length: 15 residues. The junction had 5 bases not matched to a gene; V was cut back by 3 bases and J by 0 bases. CDR3 in amino acids: CASSWGQAPSYEQYF. CDR3 bases: TGTGCCAGCAGCTGGGGACAGGCCCCCTCCTACGAGCAGTACTTC.

V usage is TRBV27 and J usage is TRBJ1-5, with D tentatively TRBD1 (5 bases). CDR3 size: 14 residues. Per the germline V gene, CDR1 is MNHEY and CDR2 is SMNVEV (reference sequence). The germline V and J ends were trimmed by 4 bases and 8 bases, with 15 bases remaining between them. CDR3: CASSSIQGSEPQHF. CDR3 DNA sequence: TGTGCCAGCAGTTCAATTCAGGGTTCGGAGCCCCAGCATTTT.

This rearrangement joins TRBV5-1 to TRBJ2-7; 9 bases line up with TRBD2. The V gene end was trimmed by 0 bases and the J gene end by 5 bases; junction bases not matched to a gene: 6. In germline, CDR1 is SGHRS, CDR2 YFSETQ. The CDR3 length is 15 residues. The CDR3 DNA is TGCGCCAGCAGCTTGGGCGTTAGCGGGAGTGACGAGCAGTACTTC. Translated, it gives CASSLGVSGSDEQYF.

The rearrangement uses TRBV7-2 and TRBJ2-7, with a tentative D call TRBD1 (5 bases). V lost 3 bases, J lost 3 bases, and 9 bases lay in between. The CDR3 sequence is 13 residues long. Germline CDR1 reads SGHTA; CDR2 reads FQGNSA. The CDR3 region is CASSFADSYEQYF. CDR3 DNA: TGTGCCAGCAGCTTCGCAGACAGCTACGAGCAGTACTTC.

The chain is built from TRBV7-3 and TRBJ2-3; D gene uncertain. V shed 5 bases and J shed 4 bases, with 10 bases lying between them. The length of the CDR3 is 13 residues. Germline CDR1 reads SGHTA; CDR2 reads FQGTGA. CDR3 in amino acids: CASSPYGPDTQYF. CDR3 nucleotides: TGTGCCAGCAGCCCATACGGGCCAGATACGCAGTATTTT.

The gene calls are TRBV28 and TRBJ2-1, with 8 bases matching TRBD2. With V trimmed by 2 bases and J by 8 bases, 11 bases remained unmatched. The CDR3 has 16 amino acids. Germline V gives CDR1 MDHEN, CDR2 SYDVKM. CDR3 DNA sequence: TGTGCCAGCAGTTTAGGGCCCAGCGGGAGTGTCGATGAGCAGTTCTTC. This encodes CASSLGPSGSVDEQFF.

A remark on this clone: This specimen includes other DNA sequences encoding the same CDR3. The chain employs TRBV6-5 and TRBJ2-7, with TRBD2 as a possible D gene (6 bases). The length of the CDR3 is 15 residues. Germline-derived CDR1 and CDR2 are MNHEY and SVGAGI. Trimming stripped 0 bases from V and 0 bases from J, with 9 bases between. The CDR3 loop is CASSYSGGSSYEQYF. The CDR3 bases are TGTGCCAGCAGTTACTCAGGAGGGAGCTCCTACGAGCAGTACTTC.